This T cell receptor beta chain derives from a study of blood T cell repertoires in COVID-19 (dated by TCRdb to about 2020). Regarding the complete study: Samples covering the acute and convalescent phases of COVID-19 were provided by collaborators in the United States, Italy and Spain. The repertoires were made available in a free public database intended to serve as a resource for research on the immune response to SARS-CoV-2. The dataset comprised deeply sampled blood TCRbeta repertoires from subjects exposed to, actively infected with, or recovered from COVID-19. HLA class I and class II types, where available, came from metadata supplied by the sample provider rather than from assay-based typing. The material from the prospective study consisted of cDNA or gDNA derived from T cells, B-cell-depleted T cells, or PBMCs. A de-identified subject ID, COVID-19 status, age in years and sex were almost always included in the sample metadata. Samples were obtained from the ongoing ImmuneRACE study (first 160 participants) and from about 1,300 subjects provided by 6 global collaborators. Summary of the overall study and its limitations: The quantity of clinical and demographic metadata differed by source and by participant and was supplied without curation.

Including cysteine and phenylalanine, the CDR3 has 15 amino acids. The sequence is cut down to CDR3 DNA, 45 bases in frame from base 1. V was cut back by 2 bases and J by 3 bases, leaving a gap of 11 bases between them. The CDR1 and CDR2 encoded by the germline V gene are SGHTA and FQGTGA. The immunoSEQ Assay, a bias-controlled multiplex PCR, was used to amplify TCRbeta CDR3 regions from genomic DNA. The study's own analysis went as follows. Nucleated cell counts per sample were estimated from amplification of reference gene primers within the assay. To quantify the absolute abundance of each unique TCRbeta CDR3 rearrangement, sequence reads were collapsed and filtered. For each sample, productive Simpson clonality was calculated as the square root of Simpson's diversity index across productive rearrangements. Not all clones reach the TCRdb copy of this immuneACCESS table, which keeps in-frame sequences only. Checked studies attribute under half of the gap to unresolved V genes and leave the rest unexplained. V, J and clone size are taken as reported in that table, and D and trimming were inferred from the DNA itself. Present in this sample are about 99,000 clones, approximately 91% of which were seen just once. The ten largest clones take up roughly 5% of the sample.

Collaborating institutions collected whole blood in K2EDTA tubes following their own protocols. For TCRbeta analysis, collaborators shipped samples as frozen whole blood, isolated PBMCs, or DNA extracted from either of those sample types. With regard to this clone: The antigen it recognizes is unknown. No base quality information exists; no much larger clone differs at one position.

The sequence links TRBV7-3 to TRBJ2-1, with TRBD2 tentatively as D gene (6 bases match). The sample was peripheral blood. The TCR sequence derives from a human donor in a cohort sampled during active COVID-19. The nucleotides are TGTGCCAGCAGCTTATTCCGGGGGAACTACAATGAGCAGTTCTTC. Its coded protein is CASSLFRGNYNEQFF.